This TCR beta chain was found in a study of regulatory T cells in long-lasting Graves disease. Details on this clonotype: The antigen is not known.

Broader study findings: Clonotypes that were public and shared totalled 2,500 to 3,500 in persistent patients versus 750 to 1,000 in new patients.

Sample time point: newly diagnosed GD, antithyroid drugs for less than 3 months. The TCR library was prepared using RNA isolated from PBMCs. Guidelines of the American Thyroid Association were used to diagnose Graves' disease. This CDR3 is 16 amino acids long. Trimming cost V 2 bases and J 2 bases, with 14 bases left between them. Germline CDR1 reads LGHDT; CDR2 reads YNNKEL (reference sequence). Arm-PCR of CDR3 regions and iRepertoire HTBI primers were used to build TCR beta libraries. TCRdb used MiXCR to reprocess the multiplex PCR reads, holding one entry per CDR3 protein. This repertoire shows some 220,000 distinct CDR3 sequences, approximately 19% found once; its top ten account for about 12%. This sample also appeared in a second study, on T cells in Graves' hyperthyroidism and ophthalmopathy.

The clonotype comes from a woman between 25 and 40 years old with Graves disease. Source: peripheral blood mononuclear cells (PBMCs), taken at new diagnosis, from a patient treated with antithyroid drugs. The gene calls are TRBV3-1 and TRBJ2-3, with D unclear. DNA of the CDR3: TGTGCCAGCAGCCAAAATCCCCTGTTCAACACAGATACGCAGTATTTT. Amino acids: CASSQNPLFNTDTQYF.